Below are 27 T cell receptor beta chains sequenced from a single sample in a study of ipilimumab plus nivolumab after autologous stem cell transplantation. Profiling relied on immunoSEQ multiplex PCR, and the TCRdb table lists in-frame clones only, not all of them. The data show 12,000 or so clones, with 69% seen just once and about 28% held by the top ten. Sequenced here: PBMCs, sampled in a trial of ipilimumab plus nivolumab as post-transplant consolidation. These receptors all come from a male donor with diffuse large B-cell lymphoma.

V usage is TRBV15 and J usage is TRBJ2-7; a weak D match, TRBD2 (5 bases). Germline loops: CDR1 LNHNV, CDR2 YYDKDF (reference sequence). V shed 3 bases and J shed 9 bases, with 18 bases lying between them. The CDR3 has 14 amino acids. The chain's CDR3 is CATSREKGASRQYF. The CDR3 nucleotides read TGTGCCACCAGCAGGGAAAAAGGAGCTAGCAGGCAGTACTTC.

The chain employs TRBV29-1 and TRBJ1-1; D ambiguous. From germline, CDR1 is SQVTM and CDR2 ANQGSEA. Trimming shortened V by 8 bases and J by 7 bases, and 17 bases separated the two germline ends. The CDR3 contains 12 residues. CDR3 in amino acids: CSIGPTAVEAFF. DNA of the CDR3: TGCAGCATCGGACCGACGGCAGTTGAAGCTTTCTTT.

The CDR3 reads CASSVRDGGYEQYF. The CDR3 DNA is TGCGCCAGCAGCGTCCGGGACGGGGGCTACGAGCAGTACTTC. The chain employs TRBV5-1 and TRBJ2-7; possibly TRBD2 for D (6 bases). Per germline, CDR1 SGHRS and CDR2 YFSETQ. The CDR3 has 14 residues. Trimming shortened V by 4 bases and J by 3 bases, and 14 bases separated the two germline ends.

The chain is built from TRBV5-6 and TRBJ2-7; D may be TRBD2 (6 bases). Trimming shortened V by 4 bases and J by 1 base, and 12 bases separated the two germline ends. Germline V gene lookup returns CDR1 SGHDT and CDR2 YYEEEE. The CDR3 is 14 amino acids. The CDR3 coding sequence is TGTGCCAGCAGCGAGGGACTGGATTCCTACGAGCAGTACTTC. This codes for CASSEGLDSYEQYF.

This sequence joins TRBV19 and TRBJ2-3; 7 nucleotides align to TRBD1. The CDR3 consists of 13 residues. Germline CDR1 reads LNHDA; CDR2 reads SQIVND (reference sequence). Unmatched junction bases numbered 7, after V lost 5 bases and J lost 8 bases. The CDR3 is CASSPADRATQYF. The CDR3 DNA is TGTGCCAGTAGTCCAGCCGACAGGGCTACGCAGTATTTT.

This clone was recorded many times. The chain has TRBV5-1 and TRBJ1-1; a possible D gene is TRBD1 (5 bases). Germline V gene sequence: CDR1 SGHRS, CDR2 YFSETQ. The CDR3 totals 15 residues. V lost 0 bases and J lost 1, with 10 bases in between. Written as DNA, the CDR3 is TGCGCCAGCAGCTTGGCCTTTACAGGGAACACTGAAGCTTTCTTT. Its protein is CASSLAFTGNTEAFF.

The chain uses TRBV15 and TRBJ1-2; 8 bases line up with TRBD1. The trim removed 11 bases at V and 8 bases at J, leaving 7 bases unmatched. This CDR3 comprises 11 residues. CDR1 and CDR2 from the germline V gene are LNHNV and YYDKDF (reference sequence). The CDR3 protein is CAPRTGKGYTF. The DNA of the CDR3 is TGTGCCCCTCGGACAGGGAAAGGCTACACCTTC.

V gene TRBV18 combines with J gene TRBJ2-3, with D hard to call. CDR3 length: 14 residues. Germline CDR1 and CDR2: KGHSH and LQKENI. The V and J ends lost 3 bases and 0 bases respectively, with 7 bases between them. DNA of the CDR3: TGTGCCAGCTCACCCTCGACAAGCACAGATACGCAGTATTTT. This encodes CASSPSTSTDTQYF.

Here the CDR3 reads CASTTGPFSYTF. The CDR3 nucleotides are TGTGCCAGTACCACCGGACCGTTCAGCTACACCTTC. The V and J genes are TRBV19 and TRBJ1-2; D unclear. CDR3 length equals 12 residues. Germline values: CDR1 LNHDA, CDR2 SQIVND (reference sequence). V was pared by 7 bases and J by 9 bases, with 15 bases between.

Only one count was recorded for this clone. This chain joins TRBV11-3 and TRBJ2-2, with D hard to call. The CDR3 contains 13 residues. Trimming took off 7 bases at V and 8 bases at J, with 14 bases between the two ends. Looked up from germline, CDR1 is SGHNT and CDR2 is YENEEA. The CDR3, as DNA: TGTGCCAGCACCCCCTTGATCGGTGGGGAGCTGTTTTTT. Translation: CASTPLIGGELFF.

By share of the sample, this clone is medium-sized (0.01 to 0.1%). The rearrangement links TRBV5-1 to TRBJ2-1, with 9 bases identical to TRBD2. Trimming took 3 bases from V and 0 from J; bases not matched to a gene: 7. Germline V CDR1 and CDR2: SGHRS, YFSETQ. The CDR3 runs to 17 residues. The CDR3 region is CASSWTGREGSYNEQFF. The CDR3 nucleotides are TGCGCCAGCAGCTGGACCGGGCGGGAGGGCTCCTACAATGAGCAGTTCTTC. The whole variable domain, filled in from reference TRBV5-1 and TRBJ2-1, reads KAGVTQTPRYLIKTRGQQVTLSCSPISGHRSVSWYQQTPGQGLQFLFEYFSETQRNKGNFPGRFSGRQFSNSRSEMNVSTLELGDSALYLCASSWTGREGSYNEQFFGPGTRLTVL.

This clone is medium-sized (0.01 to 0.1%). V and J are TRBV9 and TRBJ1-1; D call uncertain. The CDR3 extends over 15 amino acids. V was cut by 0 bases and J by 0 bases, with 9 bases left in between. CDR1 is SGDLS and CDR2 is YYNGEE in the germline V gene. The CDR3 loop reads CASSVGGNMNTEAFF. The CDR3 coding sequence is TGTGCCAGCAGCGTAGGGGGTAACATGAACACTGAAGCTTTCTTT.

The rearrangement links TRBV4-3 to TRBJ2-2; no firm D call. Per germline, CDR1 LGHNA and CDR2 YSLEER. Trimming removed 4 bases from V and 8 bases from J, with 17 bases in between. This CDR3 comprises 15 residues. CDR3 in DNA: TGCGCCAGCAGCCCTAGGACCCTGATAGAGGGGGAGCTGTTTTTT. Translating gives CASSPRTLIEGELFF.

The chain joins TRBV4-3 to TRBJ2-3; 13 nucleotides match TRBD2. Germline V gene lookup returns CDR1 LGHNA and CDR2 YSLEER. V lost 2 bases, J lost 5 bases, and 13 bases stayed unmatched. The CDR3 is made up of 19 amino acids. CDR3 region: CASSQTGLAGAAGRDTQYF. The CDR3 DNA reads as TGCGCCAGCAGCCAAACCGGACTAGCGGGGGCGGCGGGGAGAGATACGCAGTATTTT.

V and J are TRBV7-2 and TRBJ2-1, with TRBD1 as a possible D gene (6 bases). The CDR3 consists of 19 residues. Trimming removed 3 bases from V and 0 bases from J, with 21 bases in between. The V gene's germline CDR1 is SGHTA and CDR2 FQGNSA. The CDR3 DNA reads as TGTGCCAGCAGCTTGGGTTCCGGAAGGGGGATCAGCTCCTACAATGAGCAGTTCTTC. It translates to CASSLGSGRGISSYNEQFF.

This clone qualifies as medium-sized. CDR3 protein: CASSAERANTGELFF. The CDR3 nucleotides read TGTGCCAGCAGTGCTGAGAGAGCGAACACCGGGGAGCTGTTTTTT. The chain combines TRBV6-1 with TRBJ2-2; D uncertain. The V end lost 4 bases, the J end lost 0 bases, and 9 bases lay between the germline ends. CDR1 MNHNS and CDR2 SASEGT come from the germline V gene. The length of the CDR3 is 15 residues.

This clone came up a few times. The chain combines TRBV6-1 with TRBJ1-2, with a possible D match to TRBD1 (6 bases). The germline CDR1 and CDR2 sequences are MNHNS and SASEGT. Trimming pared 1 base from V and 4 bases from J, leaving 13 bases between. CDR3 length: 15 amino acids. This CDR3 is CASSEEGVGGYGYTF. The CDR3 DNA reads TGTGCCAGCAGTGAAGAGGGGGTTGGTGGCTATGGCTACACCTTC.

The chain employs TRBV6-5 and TRBJ2-1; no clear D gene. The CDR3 is 15 residues long. Looked up from germline, CDR1 is MNHEY and CDR2 is SVGAGI. Trimming removed 2 bases at V and 0 bases at J, with 8 bases between. CDR3 DNA: TGTGCCAGCAGTTACGTCGTTAGCTCCTACAATGAGCAGTTCTTC. It encodes CASSYVVSSYNEQFF.

The chain links TRBV5-8 to TRBJ1-5; D remains ambiguous. Germline CDR1 reads SGHTS; CDR2 reads YDEGEE. Trimming took off 0 bases at V and 5 bases at J, with 15 bases between the two ends. CDR3 length: 16 residues. The CDR3, as DNA: TGTGCCAGCAGCTTGGCCAGTCGTCCCGGGCATCAGCCCCAGCATTTT. Translating it yields CASSLASRPGHQPQHF.

The CDR3 sequence is CASSEVEGNSPLHF. As DNA, the CDR3 is TGTGCCAGCAGTGAAGTAGAGGGAAATTCACCCCTCCACTTT. The chain joins TRBV25-1 to TRBJ1-6; D is unclear. Germline CDR1 MGHDK, CDR2 SYGVNS. This CDR3 has 14 amino acids. V was trimmed by 2 bases and J by 7 bases, leaving 9 bases between them.

This clone was picked up many times. A much larger clone differs from this one at a single base, so this may be a read error. This CDR3 is also generated by other DNA sequences in the sample. This chain connects TRBV4-1 to TRBJ2-7, with D perhaps TRBD2 (7 bases). The CDR3 is 14 residues long. The ends were cut back, 3 bases at V and 2 bases at J, with 11 bases in the middle. Germline assignment: CDR1 MGHRA and CDR2 YSYEKL. CDR3 sequence reads: CASSQAGAAYEQYF. CDR3 nucleotides: TGCGCCAGCAGCCAGGCGGGGGCCGCCTACGAGCAGTACTTC.

The chain links TRBV29-1 to TRBJ1-2; D is unclear. The CDR3 is 15 amino acids. The germline CDR1 and CDR2 sequences are SQVTM and ANQGSEA. Trimming took 3 bases from V and 2 from J, leaving 16 bases between them. CDR3 protein: CSVEAGQELNYGYTF. The CDR3 DNA reads TGCAGCGTTGAGGCTGGCCAGGAACTAAACTATGGCTACACCTTC. Full variable domain (rest looked up from reference TRBV29-1 and TRBJ1-2): SAVISQKPSRDICQRGTSLTIQCQVDSQVTMMFWYRQQPGQSLTLIATANQGSEATYESGFVIDKFPISRPNLTFSTLTVSNMSPEDSSIYLCSVEAGQELNYGYTFGSGTRLTVV.

DNA of the CDR3: TGTGCCAGTAGTTTGACTAGCAGGGGATTCACAGATACGCAGTATTTT. Translation: CASSLTSRGFTDTQYF. J is TRBJ2-3 and V is TRBV19; the D gene is possibly TRBD2 (7 bases). Germline CDR1 reads LNHDA; CDR2 reads SQIVND (reference sequence). The CDR3 spans 16 residues. Trimming took 5 bases from V and 2 from J, leaving 17 bases between them.

This clone was counted once. The V gene is TRBV5-6, the J gene TRBJ1-5; possible D gene TRBD1, 5 bases. CDR1 is SGHDT, CDR2 YYEEEE, per germline. V lost 0 bases and J lost 0, with 10 bases in between. The CDR3 is 16 residues long. The DNA of the CDR3 is TGTGCCAGCAGCTTGGGCAGGGTTAATAGCAATCAGCCCCAGCATTTT. It specifies CASSLGRVNSNQPQHF.

This clone is medium-sized (0.01 to 0.1%). This sample includes further DNA sequences coding for the same CDR3. The chain recombines TRBV5-6 with TRBJ1-1, with a weak D call TRBD1 (5 bases). The CDR3 is 12 residues long. Germline CDR1 and CDR2: SGHDT and YYEEEE. V was pared by 2 bases and J by 5 bases, with 7 bases between. CDR3 nucleotide sequence: TGTGCCAGCAGCTTACGGGGGACTGAAGCTTTCTTT. Residues: CASSLRGTEAFF.

This clone was found a few times. The rearrangement links TRBV13 to TRBJ1-1, with D possibly being TRBD1 (5 bases). CDR3 length: 13 amino acids. The germline V and J ends were trimmed by 5 bases and 7 bases, with 14 bases remaining between them. Germline CDR1 reads PRHDT; CDR2 reads FYEKMQ (reference sequence). The CDR3 region has the DNA TGTGCCAGCAGCCTCGGGCAGGGACGTGAAGCTTTCTTT. Translation: CASSLGQGREAFF.

The chain couples TRBV6-1 to TRBJ1-5; no reliable D call. V lost 9 bases, J lost 4 bases, and 13 bases lay in between. This CDR3 is built from 13 residues. Germline V CDR1 and CDR2: MNHNS, SASEGT. Here the CDR3 DNA reads TGTGCCAGTTTGCACGGGAGAAATCAGCCCCAGCATTTT. Its protein product is CASLHGRNQPQHF.